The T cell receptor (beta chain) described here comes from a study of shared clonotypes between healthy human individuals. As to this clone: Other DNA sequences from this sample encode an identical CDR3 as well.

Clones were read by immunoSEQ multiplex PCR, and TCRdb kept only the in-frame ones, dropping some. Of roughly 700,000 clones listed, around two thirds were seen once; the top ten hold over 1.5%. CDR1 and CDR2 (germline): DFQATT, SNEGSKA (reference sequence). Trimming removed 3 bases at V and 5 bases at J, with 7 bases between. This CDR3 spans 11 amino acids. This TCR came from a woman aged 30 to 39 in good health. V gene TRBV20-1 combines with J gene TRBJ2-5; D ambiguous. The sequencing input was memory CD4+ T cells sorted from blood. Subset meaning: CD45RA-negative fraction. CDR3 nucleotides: TGCAGTGCTAGTCCCGGTGAGACCCAGTACTTC. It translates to CSASPGETQYF.